A single sample gave rise to the 28 T cell receptor beta chains below, sequenced in a study of blood T cell repertoires in COVID-19. TCRdb's copy holds only in-frame clones and misses some; the assay was immunoSEQ multiplex PCR. The sample includes tens of thousands of clones, about 85% seen only once; the top ten take 20% to 30%. Sequenced: peripheral blood. Every receptor here comes from a man older than 75 with active or convalescent COVID-19.

The chain carries TRBV27 and TRBJ2-7; tentatively, D is TRBD2 (6 bases). The CDR3 runs 19 residues. From germline, CDR1 is MNHEY and CDR2 SMNVEV (reference sequence). Trimming pared 5 bases from V and 0 bases from J, leaving 26 bases between. CDR3 in amino acids: CASSPGTLGGSTNSYEQYF. CDR3 DNA sequence: TGTGCCAGCAGTCCCGGGACTCTCGGGGGATCAACCAACTCCTACGAGCAGTACTTC.

This clone was counted a few times. V is TRBV19 and J is TRBJ1-1; 10 bases map to TRBD1. This CDR3 has 15 amino acids. V was pared by 5 bases and J by 1 base, with 4 bases of the junction left unmatched. Germline loops: CDR1 LNHDA, CDR2 SQIVND (reference sequence). This CDR3 is CASSLGTGENTEAFF. The CDR3 DNA sequence: TGTGCCAGTAGTTTAGGGACAGGGGAGAACACTGAAGCTTTCTTT.

This chain connects TRBV30 to TRBJ1-1; D is unresolved. Germline V CDR1 and CDR2: GTSNPN, SVGIG (reference sequence). The CDR3 loop spans 12 amino acids. V lost 8 bases to trimming and J lost 4 bases, with 14 bases between them. CDR3 protein: CAGGVEGTEAFF. In DNA form, the CDR3 reads TGTGCCGGTGGGGTGGAGGGCACTGAAGCTTTCTTT.

This chain connects TRBV18 to TRBJ2-7; TRBD2 aligns across 8 bases. CDR1 is KGHSH and CDR2 is LQKENI in the germline V gene. The CDR3 is made up of 14 amino acids. V lost 2 bases to trimming and J lost 4 bases; unmatched junction nucleotides: 4. CDR3 DNA sequence: TGTGCCAGCTCACCAGGCGGGGGGTCGTACGAGCAGTACTTC. It specifies CASSPGGGSYEQYF.

This clone appeared once. The chain couples TRBV2 to TRBJ1-6; D gene unclear. The germline V gene has CDR1 SNHLY and CDR2 FYNNEI. Trimming removed 7 bases from V and 9 bases from J, with 16 bases in between. This CDR3 comprises 14 residues. The CDR3 spells CASKSAGDGSPLHF. For the CDR3, the DNA is TGTGCCAGCAAATCGGCAGGCGACGGTTCACCCCTCCACTTT.

This rearrangement joins TRBV2 to TRBJ1-2; D is uncertain. This CDR3 contains 13 residues. V lost 4 bases and J lost 4, with 10 bases in between. Germline CDR1 reads SNHLY; CDR2 reads FYNNEI. The CDR3 nucleotides are TGTGCCAGCAGTGGGGGAGGAGGCTATGGCTACACCTTC. This gives the protein CASSGGGGYGYTF. The full variable domain, with the rest looked up from reference TRBV2 and TRBJ1-2, is EPEVTQTPSHQVTQMGQEVILRCVPISNHLYFYWYRQILGQKVEFLVSFYNNEISEKSEIFDDQFSVERPDGSNFTLKIRSTKLEDSAMYFCASSGGGGYGYTFGSGTRLTVV.

This clone was picked up a small number of times. For the CDR3, the DNA is TGTGCCAGTAGCGCCGGGAACCAAAAGCCCCAGACGCAGTATTTT. Protein product: CASSAGNQKPQTQYF. V and J are TRBV19 and TRBJ2-3; D perhaps matches TRBD2 (5 bases). V was trimmed by 6 bases and J by 9 bases, leaving 22 bases between them. The V gene's germline CDR1 is LNHDA and CDR2 SQIVND (reference sequence). This CDR3 contains 15 residues.

The chain couples TRBV7-6 to TRBJ2-5; TRBD1 aligns across 7 bases. The CDR3 has 16 amino acids. J gave up 1 base and V 5 bases, and 10 bases lay outside the gene matches. Germline V gene data show CDR1 as SGHVS and CDR2 as FNYEAQ. The DNA for the CDR3 is TGTGCCAGCAGCCCTCCGGGACAGCCTATCCAAGAGACCCAGTACTTC. As protein: CASSPPGQPIQETQYF.

The genes are TRBV2 and TRBJ2-7; D is unclear. Germline V lookup: CDR1 SNHLY, CDR2 FYNNEI. The CDR3 consists of 14 residues. V lost 2 bases, J lost 2 bases, and 10 bases lay in between. The CDR3 sequence: CASSERVVTYEQYF. In DNA, the CDR3 is TGTGCCAGCAGTGAACGGGTTGTAACCTACGAGCAGTACTTC.

The J gene is TRBJ2-5, the V gene TRBV27; 8 nucleotides align to TRBD1. The V and J ends lost 5 bases and 4 bases, in that order; junction bases with no gene match: 6. Germline values: CDR1 MNHEY, CDR2 SMNVEV (reference sequence). This CDR3 is built from 14 residues. CDR3 sequence: CASSPPGGVETQYF. DNA for the CDR3: TGTGCCAGCAGTCCCCCAGGGGGCGTAGAGACCCAGTACTTC.

This chain joins TRBV6-6 and TRBJ1-1; the D gene is possibly TRBD1 (5 bases). The CDR3 runs 14 residues. CDR1 and CDR2 (germline): MNHNY, SVGAGI (reference sequence). V was pared by 2 bases and J by 4 bases, with 11 bases between. Written as DNA, the CDR3 is TGTGCCAGCAGTTACGGGGGGGATCGCACTGAAGCTTTCTTT. Its translation: CASSYGGDRTEAFF.

The CDR3 nucleotides are TGTGCCAGACTTTCAGGGCCCCCTCACCCTTATGGCTACACCTTC. Translation: CARLSGPPHPYGYTF. V is TRBV3-1 (or the pseudogene TRBV3-2) and J is TRBJ1-2; TRBD1 might be the D (5 bases). The V gene's germline CDR1 is LGHDT and CDR2 YNNKEL (reference sequence). The CDR3 spans 15 residues. The germline V and J ends were trimmed by 9 bases and 5 bases, with 22 bases remaining between them.

About this clone: One end of the junction does not line up with germline, which may come from a read error. The rearrangement joins TRBV18 to TRBJ2-6; 8 nucleotides line up with TRBD1. The CDR3 consists of 15 residues. Looked up from germline, CDR1 is KGHSH and CDR2 is LQKENI. CDR3 sequence: CASSPQGAGANVLTF. As DNA, the CDR3 is TGTGCCAGCTCGCCACAGGGGGCTGGGGCCAACGTCCTGACTTTC.

CDR3 sequence: CATRLQGAGNYGYTF. Written as DNA, the CDR3 is TGTGCCACCAGGCTTCAGGGGGCCGGCAACTATGGCTACACCTTC. The chain has TRBV6-5 and TRBJ1-2; 8 nucleotides line up with TRBD1. V lost 10 bases, J lost 2 bases, and 12 bases stayed unmatched. This CDR3 contains 15 residues. CDR1 and CDR2 (germline): MNHEY, SVGAGI.

V and J are TRBV21-1 and TRBJ1-6; the listed D gene, TRBD1, was not tested against the DNA. TRBV21-1 is reported as a pseudogene. The CDR3 has 15 amino acids. The CDR3 DNA reads TGTGCCAGCAGTATCCGGGACAGATCTAATTCACCCCTCCACTTT. It encodes CASSIRDRSNSPLHF.

The gene calls are TRBV11-2 and TRBJ1-1; D possibly corresponds to TRBD1 (5 bases). The CDR3 extends over 12 amino acids. V lost 1 base to trimming and J lost 7 bases, with 7 bases between them. Germline V lookup: CDR1 SGHAT, CDR2 FQNNGV. The CDR3 DNA sequence: TGTGCCAGCAGCTTAGGGAGGGGTGAAGCTTTCTTT. It specifies CASSLGRGEAFF.

The gene calls are TRBV6-5 and TRBJ1-1; D remains ambiguous. The germline gives CDR1 MNHEY, CDR2 SVGAGI. The CDR3 totals 15 residues. V lost 0 bases and J 0 bases, leaving 8 bases between the germline ends. The CDR3 coding sequence is TGTGCCAGCAGTTACTCGTATGGAGTGAACACTGAAGCTTTCTTT. It translates to CASSYSYGVNTEAFF.

V and J are TRBV4-2 and TRBJ1-6; the D gene is possibly TRBD1 (6 bases). Germline V CDR1 and CDR2: LGHNA, YNFKEQ. The CDR3 is 18 residues long. The ends were cut back, 0 bases at V and 14 bases at J, with 26 bases in the middle. The CDR3 DNA reads TGTGCCAGCAGCCAAGAGTTAGCTCCAGGGGCCGCAGGTAAGGCCCTCCACTTT. This codes for CASSQELAPGAAGKALHF.

The chain joins TRBV19 to TRBJ1-2; TRBD1 aligns across 9 bases. The CDR3 has 12 residues. Germline lookup yields CDR1 LNHDA and CDR2 SQIVND (reference sequence). V lost 11 bases and J lost 0; bases outside the gene matches: 1. The CDR3 protein is CAGTGPNYGYTF. In nucleotides, the CDR3 is TGTGCCGGGACAGGGCCTAACTATGGCTACACCTTC.

This chain connects TRBV7-2 to TRBJ2-4, with a tentative D call TRBD1 (6 bases). Germline V gene data show CDR1 as SGHTA and CDR2 as FQGNSA. The CDR3 totals 16 residues. Trimming removed 4 bases at V and 1 base at J, with 14 bases between. The CDR3 region is CASSSQGTLAKNIQYF. The CDR3 DNA sequence: TGTGCCAGCAGCTCGCAGGGGACCCTTGCCAAAAACATTCAGTACTTC.

This clone was counted a single time. The chain employs TRBV4-1 and TRBJ1-2, with D unresolved. The ends were cut back, 4 bases at V and 5 bases at J, with 17 bases in the middle. Germline CDR1 and CDR2: MGHRA and YSYEKL. The CDR3 length is 15 residues. The CDR3, as DNA: TGCGCCAGCAGCCCCTCGCGGGCCGGCGGATATGGCTACACCTTC. Its translation: CASSPSRAGGYGYTF.

The chain joins TRBV7-2 to TRBJ1-5; maybe TRBD1 (5 bases). Looked up from germline, CDR1 is SGHTA and CDR2 is FQGNSA. The CDR3 has 13 residues. V gave up 6 bases and J gave up 1 base, with 7 bases separating them. The CDR3: CASRRQSNQPQHF. CDR3 nucleotide sequence: TGTGCCAGCAGGCGACAGAGCAATCAGCCCCAGCATTTT.

The sample holds a few counts of this clone. The CDR3 bases are TGTGCCAGTAGGCGGACAGGTGGGCCCTATGGCTACACCTTC. It translates to CASRRTGGPYGYTF. The chain uses TRBV19 and TRBJ1-2; 7 bases are a match to TRBD1. Germline assignment: CDR1 LNHDA and CDR2 SQIVND (reference sequence). The J segment lost 4 bases and the V segment lost 6 bases, leaving 8 bases of the junction unmatched. The CDR3 has 14 residues. Combining the CDR3 with reference TRBV19 and TRBJ1-2 gives the whole variable domain DGGITQSPKYLFRKEGQNVTLSCEQNLNHDAMYWYRQDPGQGLRLIYYSQIVNDFQKGDIAEGYSVSREKKESFPLTVTSAQKNPTAFYLCASRRTGGPYGYTFGSGTRLTVV.

This clone was observed once. This chain connects TRBV5-1 to TRBJ2-7; 10 bases fit TRBD1. Germline trimming cut 4 bases from V and 7 bases from J; bases unmatched to any gene: 11. CDR1 is SGHRS, CDR2 YFSETQ, per germline. This CDR3 is built from 15 residues. CDR3 residues: CASSPQTGGTWEQYF. DNA of the CDR3: TGCGCCAGCAGCCCCCAGACAGGGGGCACATGGGAGCAGTACTTC.

This clone was observed a few times. The genes are TRBV6-4 and TRBJ1-1; 8 bases line up with TRBD1. The CDR3 runs 19 residues. The germline CDR1 and CDR2 sequences are MRHNA and SNTAGT. V dropped 0 bases and J dropped 10; count of bases not matched to a gene: 22. The CDR3 coding sequence is TGTGCCAGCAGTGACTCGCCCAGGGGGCCGCCAGGGCGGCGTAGGTTAGCTTTCTTT. It yields the protein CASSDSPRGPPGRRRLAFF.

The rearrangement links TRBV7-2 to TRBJ1-3; 7 nucleotides agree with TRBD1. Germline loops: CDR1 SGHTA, CDR2 FQGNSA. This CDR3 is 16 amino acids long. With V trimmed by 4 bases and J by 2 bases, 8 bases remained unmatched. CDR3 loop: CASSYWGQQPGNTIYF. CDR3 coding DNA: TGTGCCAGCAGCTACTGGGGACAGCAACCTGGAAACACCATATATTTT.

The rearrangement links TRBV2 to TRBJ2-5; D uncertain. The CDR3 has 13 amino acids. The germline V gene has CDR1 SNHLY and CDR2 FYNNEI. Trimming took 0 bases from V and 5 from J, leaving 7 bases between them. The CDR3 here is CASSEALEETQYF. CDR3 coding DNA: TGTGCCAGCAGTGAAGCGCTTGAGGAGACCCAGTACTTC.

This chain uses TRBV18 with TRBJ2-7; D is possibly TRBD2 (6 bases). This CDR3 comprises 16 residues. In germline, CDR1 is KGHSH, CDR2 LQKENI. V dropped 2 bases and J dropped 2 bases, with 16 bases sitting between them. In DNA, the CDR3 is TGTGCCAGCTCACCAGATTCGGAGGGTTCCACCTACGAGCAGTACTTC. It specifies CASSPDSEGSTYEQYF.